The source of this T cell receptor beta chain is a study of Graves' ophthalmopathy and Graves' hyperthyroidism. The CDR3 runs 18 residues. CDR1 and CDR2 (germline): SGHAT, FQNNGV. V dropped 5 bases and J dropped 5; count of bases not matched to a gene: 10. To note about this clonotype: The antigen is unknown.

Amplification from RNA transcripts yielded the TCR beta CDR3 regions. Scientists carried out first-round RT-PCR using HTBI primers and then a second-round multiplex PCR. MiXCR was run by TCRdb on the multiplex PCR reads, yielding one entry per CDR3 protein. The sample has about 740,000 distinct CDR3 sequences, around 40% seen once; the top ten hold 35% to 55%. Whole-study results and caveats: The blood repertoire also included most expanded thyroid clonotypes above 0.001 frequency.

V gene TRBV11-2 combines with J gene TRBJ2-2, with 14 nucleotides matching TRBD2. The TCR comes from an adult man with Graves' ophthalmopathy. Sequencing used peripheral blood. The CDR3 DNA sequence: TGTGCCAGCAGCCCCGGACTAGCGGGGGGCGGGGGGACCGGGGAGCTGTTTTTT. Translated: CASSPGLAGGGGTGELFF.